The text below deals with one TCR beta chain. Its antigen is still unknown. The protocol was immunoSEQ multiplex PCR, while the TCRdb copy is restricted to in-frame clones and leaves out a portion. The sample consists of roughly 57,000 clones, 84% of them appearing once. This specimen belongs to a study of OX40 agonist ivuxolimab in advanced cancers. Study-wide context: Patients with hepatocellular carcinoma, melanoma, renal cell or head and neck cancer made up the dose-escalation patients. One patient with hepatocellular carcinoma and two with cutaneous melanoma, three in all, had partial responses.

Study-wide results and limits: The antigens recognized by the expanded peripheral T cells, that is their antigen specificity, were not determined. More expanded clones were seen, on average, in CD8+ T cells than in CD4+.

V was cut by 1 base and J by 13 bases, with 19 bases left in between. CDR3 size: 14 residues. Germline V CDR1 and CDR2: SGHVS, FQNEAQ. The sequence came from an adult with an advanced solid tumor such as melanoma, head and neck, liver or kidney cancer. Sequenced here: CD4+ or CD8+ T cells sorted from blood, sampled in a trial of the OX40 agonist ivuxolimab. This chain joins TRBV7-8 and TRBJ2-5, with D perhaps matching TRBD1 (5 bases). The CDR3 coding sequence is TGTGCCAGCAGCTTAGAAGACCAGGGAATATCTCGGTACTTC. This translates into CASSLEDQGISRYF.